This is a list of T cell receptor beta chains from one sample in a study of cytomegalovirus exposure and HLA in healthy donors. Data came from immunoSEQ multiplex PCR; TCRdb stores just in-frame clones and leaves some out. This table holds over 70,000 clones, around 80% found once. The sequenced sample was PBMCs. The receptors shown here come from a male donor in good health and CMV-seropositive. Both conserved end residues are part of each CDR3. Fields, in order: D gene, clone size, V gene, J gene, CDR3 DNA, CDR3 protein. A D gene is named only where the DNA matches it firmly. The size field is filled for only some rows; it gives once, few, many or a size class.

d_gene: TRBD2; abundance: NA; v_gene: TRBV7-2; j_gene: TRBJ2-7; CDR3nt: TGTGCCAGCAGGTTCACTAGCGGCACCTCCTACGAGCAGTACTTC; CDR3aa: CASRFTSGTSYEQYF
d_gene: NA; abundance: NA; v_gene: TRBV4-1; j_gene: TRBJ2-7; CDR3nt: TGCGCCAGCAGCCAAGTTCTGGGGCTCCGCTACGAGCAGTACTTC; CDR3aa: CASSQVLGLRYEQYF
d_gene: NA; abundance: NA; v_gene: TRBV5-1; j_gene: TRBJ1-3; CDR3nt: TGCGCCAGCAGCTTGGAGGGTCGGCGGGAAAACACCATATATTTT; CDR3aa: CASSLEGRRENTIYF
d_gene: NA; abundance: NA; v_gene: TRBV5-6; j_gene: TRBJ2-7; CDR3nt: TGTGCCAGCAGCTTGGCCCCAGGGTACGAGCAGTACTTC; CDR3aa: CASSLAPGYEQYF
d_gene: TRBD1; abundance: few; v_gene: TRBV7-2; j_gene: TRBJ2-1; CDR3nt: TGTGCCAGCAGCCACCCAGGACAGGGCTGGGATGAGCAGTTCTTC; CDR3aa: CASSHPGQGWDEQFF
d_gene: NA; abundance: NA; v_gene: TRBV7-2; j_gene: TRBJ1-1; CDR3nt: TGTGCCAGCAGCTCTAGGTTGAACACTGAAGCTTTCTTT; CDR3aa: CASSSRLNTEAFF
d_gene: TRBD2; abundance: once; v_gene: TRBV6-4; j_gene: TRBJ2-6; CDR3nt: TGTGCCAGCGTAAAGACTAGCGGGAACTCTGGGGCCAACGTCCTGACTTTC; CDR3aa: CASVKTSGNSGANVLTF
d_gene: TRBD1; abundance: NA; v_gene: TRBV27; j_gene: TRBJ1-1; CDR3nt: TGTGCCAGCGGGTACAGGGGAATGAACACTGAAGCTTTCTTT; CDR3aa: CASGYRGMNTEAFF
d_gene: TRBD2; abundance: NA; v_gene: TRBV29-1; j_gene: TRBJ2-7; CDR3nt: TGCAGCGTCAACGGACTAGCGGAAAGCTCCTACGAGCAGTACTTC; CDR3aa: CSVNGLAESSYEQYF
d_gene: NA; abundance: NA; v_gene: TRBV28; j_gene: TRBJ1-2; CDR3nt: TGTGCCAGCACCCGGAGGGACGATACAAGAGCTAACTATGGCTACACCTTC; CDR3aa: CASTRRDDTRANYGYTF
d_gene: NA; abundance: NA; v_gene: TRBV23-1; j_gene: TRBJ1-2; CDR3nt: TGCGCCAGCAGTCAACGAGACATGGCCCAGGGTGGCTACACCTTC; CDR3aa: CASSQRDMAQGGYTF